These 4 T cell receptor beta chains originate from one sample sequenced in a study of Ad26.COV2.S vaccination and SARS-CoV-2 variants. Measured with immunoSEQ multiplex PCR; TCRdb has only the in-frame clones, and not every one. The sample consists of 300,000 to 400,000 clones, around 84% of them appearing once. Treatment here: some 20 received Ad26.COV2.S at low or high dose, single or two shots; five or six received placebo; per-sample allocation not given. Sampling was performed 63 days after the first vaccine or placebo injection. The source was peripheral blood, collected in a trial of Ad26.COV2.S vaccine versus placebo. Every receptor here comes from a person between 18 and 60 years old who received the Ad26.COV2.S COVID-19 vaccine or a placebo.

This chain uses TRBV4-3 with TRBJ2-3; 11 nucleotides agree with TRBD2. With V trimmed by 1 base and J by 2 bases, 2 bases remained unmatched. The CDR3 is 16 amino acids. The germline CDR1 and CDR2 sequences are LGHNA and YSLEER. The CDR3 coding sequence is TGCGCCAGCAGCCAAGGACTAGCGGGGACCACAGATACGCAGTATTTT. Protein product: CASSQGLAGTTDTQYF.

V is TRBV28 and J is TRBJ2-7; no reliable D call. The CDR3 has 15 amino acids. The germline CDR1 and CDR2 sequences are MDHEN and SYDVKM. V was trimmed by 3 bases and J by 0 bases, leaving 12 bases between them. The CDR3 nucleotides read TGTGCCAGCAGTTTGACGGACCCTGACTCCTACGAGCAGTACTTC. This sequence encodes CASSLTDPDSYEQYF.

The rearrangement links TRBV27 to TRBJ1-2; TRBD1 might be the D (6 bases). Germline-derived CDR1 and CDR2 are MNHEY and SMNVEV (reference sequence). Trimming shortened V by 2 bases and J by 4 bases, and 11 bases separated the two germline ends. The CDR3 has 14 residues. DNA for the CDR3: TGTGCCAGCAGTTTAATTGGGGGCGCCTATGGCTACACCTTC. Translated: CASSLIGGAYGYTF.

In DNA, the CDR3 is TGTGCCATAAAAAACCGGGACACCTATGGCTACACCTTC. It translates to CAIKNRDTYGYTF. This chain uses TRBV10-3 with TRBJ1-2; possibly TRBD1 for D (6 bases). Germline-derived CDR1 and CDR2 are ENHRY and SYGVKD. The V end lost 9 bases, the J end lost 4 bases, and 15 bases lay between the germline ends. The CDR3 sequence is 13 residues long.